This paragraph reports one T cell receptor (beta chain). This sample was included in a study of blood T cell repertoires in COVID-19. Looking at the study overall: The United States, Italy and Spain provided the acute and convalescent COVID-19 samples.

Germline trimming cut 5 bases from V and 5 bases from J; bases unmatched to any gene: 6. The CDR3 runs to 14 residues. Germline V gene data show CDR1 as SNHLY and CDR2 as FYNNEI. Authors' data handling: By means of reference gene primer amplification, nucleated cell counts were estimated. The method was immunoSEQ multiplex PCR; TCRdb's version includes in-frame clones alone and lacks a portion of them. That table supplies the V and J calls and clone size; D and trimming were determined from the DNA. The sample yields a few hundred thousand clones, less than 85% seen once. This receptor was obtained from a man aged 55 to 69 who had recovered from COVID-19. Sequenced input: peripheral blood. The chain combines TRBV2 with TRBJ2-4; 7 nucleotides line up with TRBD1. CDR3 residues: CASSYDRAENIQYF. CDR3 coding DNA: TGTGCCAGCAGTTATGACAGGGCAGAAAACATTCAGTACTTC.